These 32 T cell receptor beta chains were all obtained from the same sample, sequenced in a study of identical twins. Each CDR3 protein is one row after TCRdb ran MiXCR on the 5' RACE reads. Among about 530,000 distinct CDR3 sequences, roughly 15% were seen once, and the ten largest hold 0.44%. The same sample was also studied in work on yellow fever vaccine responses in identical twins.

The sequenced sample consisted of CD4+ T cells sorted from blood. These receptors were taken from a woman aged 18-35 years in good health.

This clonotype came up a few times. The chain couples TRBV28 to TRBJ1-2, with 9 bases lining up with TRBD1. With 2 bases clipped from V and 8 bases from J, the junction kept 6 bases outside the gene matches. The CDR3 spans 14 residues. The V gene's germline CDR1 is MDHEN and CDR2 SYDVKM. The CDR3 protein is CASSLLRDREGYTF. In DNA form, the CDR3 reads TGTGCCAGCAGTTTACTACGGGACAGGGAAGGCTACACCTTC.

In its sample, this clonotype was seen a few times. The chain links TRBV5-1 to TRBJ2-3, with D perhaps TRBD1 (6 bases). CDR3 length: 12 amino acids. V dropped 5 bases and J dropped 4 bases, with 8 bases sitting between them. Germline values: CDR1 SGHRS, CDR2 YFSETQ. CDR3 in DNA: TGCGCCAGCAGTACAGGGTCAGATACGCAGTATTTT. This translates into CASSTGSDTQYF.

This clonotype was counted between two and nine times. V and J are TRBV7-2 and TRBJ2-1; the D gene is possibly TRBD1 (5 bases). This CDR3 is 14 amino acids long. The germline CDR1 and CDR2 sequences are SGHTA and FQGNSA. V gave up 5 bases and J gave up 5 bases, with 13 bases separating them. CDR3 residues: CASSPSRTHNEQFF. The CDR3 nucleotides are TGTGCCAGCAGCCCCAGCAGGACACACAATGAGCAGTTCTTC.

This clonotype was found a few times. V usage is TRBV10-3 and J usage is TRBJ1-2; TRBD1 matches at 7 bases. The CDR3 consists of 11 residues. Unmatched junction bases numbered 1, after V lost 8 bases and J lost 4 bases. Germline CDR1 is ENHRY and CDR2 is SYGVKD. The chain's CDR3 is CAIWDSYGYTF. In DNA form, the CDR3 reads TGTGCCATCTGGGACAGCTATGGCTACACCTTC.

This chain uses TRBV20-1 with TRBJ2-1; D call uncertain. Trimming pared 6 bases from V and 10 bases from J, leaving 19 bases between. The CDR3 consists of 13 residues. The V gene's germline CDR1 is DFQATT and CDR2 SNEGSKA (reference sequence). CDR3 in DNA: TGCAGTGCCCCGGCGGCCTTCCTGGCAGAGCAGTTCTTC. Its translation is CSAPAAFLAEQFF.

In its sample, this clonotype was seen a few times. The V gene is TRBV5-1, the J gene TRBJ2-5, with D tentatively TRBD2 (5 bases). The CDR3 is 14 amino acids. From germline, CDR1 is SGHRS and CDR2 YFSETQ. Trimming removed 1 base from V and 2 bases from J, with 9 bases in between. The CDR3 DNA sequence: TGCGCCAGCAGCTTGATGAGGGTTCAAGAGACCCAGTACTTC. Translation: CASSLMRVQETQYF. Full variable domain (rest looked up from reference TRBV5-1 and TRBJ2-5): KAGVTQTPRYLIKTRGQQVTLSCSPISGHRSVSWYQQTPGQGLQFLFEYFSETQRNKGNFPGRFSGRQFSNSRSEMNVSTLELGDSALYLCASSLMRVQETQYFGPGTRLLVL.

This clonotype was picked up a small number of times. This rearrangement joins TRBV4-1 to TRBJ2-5, with 8 bases matching TRBD2. Germline V CDR1 and CDR2: MGHRA, YSYEKL. Trimming took 1 base from V and 5 from J; bases not matched to a gene: 9. The CDR3 length is 16 residues. CDR3 amino acids: CASSQVGAGVLETQYF. In DNA, the CDR3 is TGCGCCAGCAGCCAAGTCGGAGCGGGAGTGTTGGAGACCCAGTACTTC.

The chain combines TRBV5-1 with TRBJ2-3, with TRBD2 identical over 7 bases. Germline V lookup: CDR1 SGHRS, CDR2 YFSETQ. This CDR3 is 15 amino acids long. The V segment lost 3 bases and the J segment 5 bases; nucleotides outside the gene matches: 9. The CDR3 DNA is TGCGCCAGCAGCTCTGGACTAGTCATACAAGATACGCAGTATTTT. Protein: CASSSGLVIQDTQYF.

V and J are TRBV10-3 and TRBJ2-4, with no clear D. The CDR3 runs 15 residues. V was trimmed by 2 bases and J by 0 bases, leaving 8 bases between them. Germline V gives CDR1 ENHRY, CDR2 SYGVKD. In DNA form, the CDR3 reads TGTGCCATCAGTGAGCTGAACATAGCCAAAAACATTCAGTACTTC. This sequence encodes CAISELNIAKNIQYF.

This clonotype was detected once. This rearrangement joins TRBV2 to TRBJ2-3; TRBD2 aligns across 14 bases. V lost 11 bases, J lost 0 bases, and 16 bases stayed unmatched. The CDR3 is 19 amino acids. Germline CDR1 and CDR2: SNHLY and FYNNEI. As DNA, the CDR3 is TGTGCCTTCTGCTCCTTCGGACTAGCGGGAGGCTCTAGCACAGATACGCAGTATTTT. Its protein is CAFCSFGLAGGSSTDTQYF.

This clonotype has a count of ten or more. Mismatch with germline at one junction end may stem from a read error. The chain uses TRBV5-1 and TRBJ1-1, with no clear D. Germline CDR1 is SGHRS and CDR2 is YFSETQ. The CDR3 is made up of 14 amino acids. The CDR3 loop reads CASSLTGMNTEAFF. The CDR3 nucleotides are TGTGCCAGCAGTTTAACCGGGATGAACACTGAAGCTTTCTTT.

There are a few counts of this clonotype. V and J are TRBV10-3 and TRBJ2-2; 8 bases agree with TRBD2. This CDR3 has 15 amino acids. Germline values: CDR1 ENHRY, CDR2 SYGVKD. V was clipped by 10 bases and J by 4 bases; unmatched bases: 11. The CDR3 sequence is CASRSREGITGELFF. The CDR3, as DNA: TGTGCCAGCCGGAGCCGGGAGGGAATCACCGGGGAGCTGTTTTTT.

This clonotype occurred a few times. The chain is built from TRBV19 and TRBJ2-3; either TRBD1 or TRBD2 may supply D (5 bases each). Trimming left V 1 base short and J 2 bases short, with 10 bases between. The CDR3 has 15 residues. Germline V lookup: CDR1 LNHDA, CDR2 SQIVND (reference sequence). Here the CDR3 DNA reads TGTGCCAGTAGTATAGTGAGGGGTAACACAGATACGCAGTATTTT. Translation: CASSIVRGNTDTQYF.

Written as DNA, the CDR3 is TGTGCCAGCAGGCTAACCAGGGCCCTTCGAGATGAGCAGTTCTTC. Translated, it gives CASRLTRALRDEQFF. The V and J genes are TRBV6-1 and TRBJ2-1; TRBD1 is a possible D gene (5 bases). Germline values: CDR1 MNHNS, CDR2 SASEGT. The V and J ends lost 6 bases and 8 bases respectively, with 20 bases between them. This CDR3 region has 15 residues.

The rearrangement links TRBV12-3 or TRBV12-4 to TRBJ2-2; TRBD2 matches at 8 bases. V lost 7 bases, J lost 6 bases, and 10 bases stayed unmatched. This CDR3 has 15 amino acids. The CDR3 reads CASILTGGLAGELFF. CDR3 sequence (DNA): TGTGCCAGCATCCTAACGGGGGGGCTCGCCGGGGAGCTGTTTTTT.

This clonotype occurred a few times. The chain uses TRBV4-1 and TRBJ1-5; no definite D call. CDR1 and CDR2 (germline): MGHRA, YSYEKL. This CDR3 spans 15 amino acids. Trimming pared 1 base from V and 0 bases from J, leaving 7 bases between. As DNA, the CDR3 is TGCGCCAGCAGCCAAGGCCCTGGTAGCAATCAGCCCCAGCATTTT. It encodes CASSQGPGSNQPQHF.

The table lists this clonotype with a few counts. The V gene is TRBV7-8, the J gene TRBJ1-6, with 9 bases lining up with TRBD1. CDR3 length: 16 amino acids. V lost 4 bases to trimming and J lost 7 bases; unmatched junction nucleotides: 8. Per the germline V gene, CDR1 is SGHVS and CDR2 is FQNEAQ. CDR3 amino acids: CASSWGQGGTNSPLHF. The CDR3 nucleotides read TGTGCCAGCAGCTGGGGACAGGGAGGAACAAATTCACCCCTCCACTTT.

This chain uses TRBV5-1 with TRBJ1-6; D unclear. Trimming stripped 4 bases from V and 8 bases from J, with 10 bases between. Germline-derived CDR1 and CDR2 are SGHRS and YFSETQ. There are 13 residues in the CDR3. The CDR3 DNA is TGCGCCAGCAGCCCCGTCTTAGATTCACCCCTCCACTTT. Amino acids: CASSPVLDSPLHF.

This clonotype was seen only a few times. This sequence joins TRBV12-3 or TRBV12-4 and TRBJ1-5; weak D call: TRBD1 (5 bases). This CDR3 is 14 amino acids long. Between the trimmed V and J ends, which lost 5 bases and 7 bases, there was a span of 15 bases. CDR3 amino acids: CASSPNGGPQPQHF. The CDR3 region has the DNA TGTGCCAGCAGTCCCAACGGGGGTCCACAGCCCCAGCATTTT.

This clonotype was recorded a few times. The CDR3 loop reads CASSFDRRINTDTQYF. The CDR3 nucleotides are TGTGCCAGCAGCTTCGACAGGCGGATCAACACAGATACGCAGTATTTT. The rearrangement links TRBV7-9 to TRBJ2-3; TRBD1 is a possible D gene (6 bases). V shed 3 bases and J shed 2 bases, with 15 bases lying between them. The CDR3 contains 16 residues. CDR1 SEHNR and CDR2 FQNEAQ come from the germline V gene (reference sequence).

The chain combines TRBV7-8 with TRBJ1-1; D might be TRBD1 (5 bases). The CDR3 covers 14 residues. In germline, CDR1 is SGHVS, CDR2 FQNEAQ. V shed 1 base and J shed 5 bases, with 11 bases lying between them. CDR3 protein: CASSLGGSWTEAFF. The CDR3 region has the DNA TGTGCCAGCAGCTTAGGGGGGAGTTGGACTGAAGCTTTCTTT.

Only a few counts were recorded for this clonotype. The chain carries TRBV20-1 and TRBJ2-2, with 11 bases aligning to TRBD2. The germline V gene has CDR1 DFQATT and CDR2 SNEGSKA (reference sequence). The length of the CDR3 is 15 residues. Losses at the gene ends were 5 bases for V and 5 bases for J; bases not matched to a gene: 7. The CDR3 DNA follows: TGCAGTGCTCCTACTAGCGGGAGCCCGACCGGGGAGCTGTTTTTT. It specifies CSAPTSGSPTGELFF.

The J gene is TRBJ2-1, the V gene TRBV10-3; 7 bases agree with TRBD2. With V trimmed by 7 bases and J by 8 bases, 11 bases remained unmatched. The CDR3 runs 14 residues. Germline V gene sequence: CDR1 ENHRY, CDR2 SYGVKD. CDR3 loop: CAITPGLQNDEQFF. The CDR3 DNA sequence: TGTGCCATCACCCCGGGACTACAGAATGATGAGCAGTTCTTC.

The rearrangement joins TRBV6-1 to TRBJ2-2; D possibly uses TRBD1 or TRBD2 (6 bases each). Germline CDR1 is MNHNS and CDR2 is SASEGT. Deletions cut 6 bases from V and 4 bases from J, with 15 bases between. This CDR3 region has 15 residues. The CDR3 spells CASSAGTKGTGELFF. The CDR3 coding sequence is TGTGCCAGCAGCGCGGGGACAAAGGGCACCGGGGAGCTGTTTTTT.

This clonotype was recorded at least ten times. This chain joins TRBV5-1 and TRBJ1-4; 7 bases match TRBD1. The CDR3 loop spans 14 amino acids. J was trimmed by 3 bases and V by 2 bases; bases with no gene match: 1. Per germline, CDR1 SGHRS and CDR2 YFSETQ. For the CDR3, the DNA is TGCGCCAGCAGCTTCGGGACAGCTAATGAAAAACTGTTTTTT. It encodes CASSFGTANEKLFF.

This sequence joins TRBV5-5 and TRBJ1-1; tentatively, D is TRBD1 (5 bases). CDR3 size: 15 residues. V lost 3 bases and J 1 base, leaving 13 bases between the germline ends. From germline, CDR1 is SGHKS and CDR2 YYEKEE (reference sequence). The CDR3, as DNA: TGTGCCAGCAGCTACATGGGGGGGGGGAACACTGAAGCTTTCTTT. Translated: CASSYMGGGNTEAFF.

This clonotype showed up just a few times. The V gene is TRBV28, the J gene TRBJ2-7, with 10 bases aligning to TRBD1. CDR1 and CDR2 from the germline V gene are MDHEN and SYDVKM. V gave up 6 bases and J gave up 4 bases; unmatched junction bases: 6. This CDR3 contains 14 residues. CDR3 in amino acids: CASRPPGQGYEQYF. The CDR3 DNA follows: TGTGCCAGCAGGCCACCGGGACAGGGGTACGAGCAGTACTTC.

The CDR3, as DNA: TGCAGCGTTCTACTAGGTTTAGGGGAGCTGTTTTTT. This encodes CSVLLGLGELFF. This chain joins TRBV29-1 and TRBJ2-2; D might be TRBD2 (5 bases). The V and J ends lost 5 bases and 8 bases respectively, with 12 bases between them. CDR1 is SQVTM and CDR2 is ANQGSEA in the germline V gene. There are 12 residues in the CDR3.

In its sample, this clonotype was seen many times. This chain joins TRBV5-1 and TRBJ1-1; the D gene is possibly TRBD1 (5 bases). There are 14 residues in the CDR3. V was clipped by 7 bases and J by 2 bases, with 15 bases between them. The germline CDR1 and CDR2 sequences are SGHRS and YFSETQ. The CDR3 nucleotides read TGCGCCAGCGGACGTGGGGGGGTTAACACTGAAGCTTTCTTT. It translates to CASGRGGVNTEAFF. The full variable domain, rest sourced from reference TRBV5-1 and TRBJ1-1, is KAGVTQTPRYLIKTRGQQVTLSCSPISGHRSVSWYQQTPGQGLQFLFEYFSETQRNKGNFPGRFSGRQFSNSRSEMNVSTLELGDSALYLCASGRGGVNTEAFFGQGTRLTVV.

The CDR3 is CASSLQGSLNSPLHF. The CDR3 DNA follows: TGTGCCAGCAGCTTACAGGGTTCGCTTAATTCACCCCTCCACTTT. V and J are TRBV7-2 and TRBJ1-6; a possible D gene is TRBD1 (5 bases). The CDR3 length is 15 residues. Germline CDR1 SGHTA, CDR2 FQGNSA. Trimming cost V 2 bases and J 6 bases, with 11 bases left between them.

The CDR3 nucleotides read TGTGCCATCGCCGGAACTGACACAGATACGCAGTATTTT. It codes for CAIAGTDTDTQYF. The chain is built from TRBV10-3 and TRBJ2-3, with D unresolved. Germline V gives CDR1 ENHRY, CDR2 SYGVKD. The germline V and J ends were trimmed by 8 bases and 2 bases, with 11 bases remaining between them. The CDR3 is 13 residues long.

This clonotype has only a few counts. This sequence joins TRBV12-3 or TRBV12-4 and TRBJ2-1, with 15 bases aligning to TRBD2. This CDR3 region has 20 residues. After removal of 4 bases from V and 0 bases from J, the junction contained 10 bases not matched to a gene. The CDR3 spells CASSSPSGTSGGSSYNEQFF. In DNA, the CDR3 is TGTGCCAGCAGTTCCCCCTCCGGGACTAGCGGGGGGAGCTCCTACAATGAGCAGTTCTTC.